These 28 T cell receptor beta chains were sequenced from one sample in a study of CD8 T cells in ankylosing spondylitis. Using its own MiXCR run on the 5' RACE reads, TCRdb lists one record per CDR3 protein. The data show 250,000 or so distinct CDR3 sequences, with 24% seen just once and roughly 0.67% held by the top ten. Sequenced sample: blood, either unsorted or a sorted T cell fraction (not recorded which). Receptors originate from a male donor with ankylosing spondylitis or in good health (not recorded which).

This clonotype was recorded a few times. V and J are TRBV6-1 and TRBJ2-1; TRBD2 agrees at 13 bases. Germline loops: CDR1 MNHNS, CDR2 SASEGT. There are 18 residues in the CDR3. The junction had 8 bases not matched to a gene; V was cut back by 6 bases and J by 0 bases. Written as DNA, the CDR3 is TGTGCCAGCAGACGGACTAGCGGGGGCGCCTACTCCTACAATGAGCAGTTCTTC. Protein: CASRRTSGGAYSYNEQFF.

This clonotype occurred many times. The CDR3 DNA reads as TGTGCCAGCAGCCAAATGGCGGGGAACACTGAAGCTTTCTTT. Translation gives CASSQMAGNTEAFF. The chain recombines TRBV3-1 with TRBJ1-1; D is ambiguous. Germline CDR1 and CDR2: LGHDT and YNNKEL (reference sequence). V gave up 2 bases and J gave up 1 base, with 8 bases separating them. This CDR3 comprises 14 residues.

This clonotype was detected ten times or more. This sequence joins TRBV5-6 and TRBJ2-5; possible D gene TRBD1, 5 bases. Germline loops: CDR1 SGHDT, CDR2 YYEEEE. This CDR3 contains 15 residues. V lost 2 bases, J lost 1 base, and 12 bases lay in between. CDR3 sequence reads: CASSFLGVAQETQYF. DNA for the CDR3: TGTGCCAGCAGCTTCCTAGGGGTGGCCCAAGAGACCCAGTACTTC.

This sequence joins TRBV28 and TRBJ2-3; D uncertain. The V end lost 6 bases, the J end lost 2 bases, and 18 bases lay between the germline ends. This CDR3 is 16 amino acids long. The germline V gene encodes CDR1 MDHEN and CDR2 SYDVKM. The CDR3 DNA reads as TGTGCCAGCAGCGGTAGTATGCCCCTACTCACAGATACGCAGTATTTT. Protein sequence: CASSGSMPLLTDTQYF.

This clonotype was observed a single time. The V and J genes are TRBV11-2 and TRBJ2-5; D remains unclear. The germline gives CDR1 SGHAT, CDR2 FQNNGV. The CDR3 spans 14 residues. V was cut by 2 bases and J by 1 base, with 8 bases left in between. CDR3 nucleotide sequence: TGTGCCAGCAGCTTATACTCGTCCCAAGAGACCCAGTACTTC. Translation: CASSLYSSQETQYF.

This rearrangement joins TRBV10-3 to TRBJ2-3, with 7 bases matching TRBD2. Unmatched junction bases numbered 3, after V lost 8 bases and J lost 1 base. CDR3 size: 13 residues. Germline V CDR1 and CDR2: ENHRY, SYGVKD. The CDR3 DNA follows: TGTGCCATCGCTACTAGCGGCACAGATACGCAGTATTTT. It yields the protein CAIATSGTDTQYF.

At least ten counts were recorded for this clonotype. The chain joins TRBV29-1 to TRBJ2-3, with 8 positions matching TRBD1. J lost 6 bases, V lost 4 bases, and 6 bases had no gene match. CDR3 length: 13 amino acids. CDR1 is SQVTM and CDR2 is ANQGSEA in the germline V gene. In nucleotides, the CDR3 is TGCAGCGTTGCAAGACAGGGGAGGGATACGCAGTATTTT. Its protein is CSVARQGRDTQYF.

This clonotype was recorded at least ten times. V and J are TRBV20-1 and TRBJ2-5; D remains unclear. The CDR3 sequence is 14 residues long. Germline assignment: CDR1 DFQATT and CDR2 SNEGSKA (reference sequence). The ends were cut back, 0 bases at V and 4 bases at J, with 12 bases in the middle. CDR3 loop: CSARDRNRRETQYF. The CDR3 DNA sequence: TGCAGTGCTAGAGATCGTAACCGGAGAGAGACCCAGTACTTC.

Many counts were recorded for this clonotype. The genes are TRBV7-9 and TRBJ2-2; D possibly corresponds to TRBD1 (5 bases). CDR3 length: 16 amino acids. V lost 5 bases and J lost 2, with 15 bases in between. Germline CDR1 is SEHNR and CDR2 is FQNEAQ (reference sequence). CDR3 bases: TGTGCCAGCAGCCCCCCGAGACAGAGCAACACCGGGGAGCTGTTTTTT. As protein: CASSPPRQSNTGELFF.

The rearrangement joins TRBV3-1 to TRBJ2-6; D possibly corresponds to TRBD2 (6 bases). V was pared by 2 bases and J by 2 bases, with 7 bases between. Germline lookup yields CDR1 LGHDT and CDR2 YNNKEL (reference sequence). The CDR3 contains 15 residues. CDR3 coding DNA: TGTGCCAGCAGCCAACGGGAGCCTGGGGCCAACGTCCTGACTTTC. This gives the protein CASSQREPGANVLTF.

This clonotype has at least ten counts. For the CDR3, the DNA is TGCGCCAGCAGCTCACCGGGACTAGCGAACACCGGGGAGCTGTTTTTT. This translates into CASSSPGLANTGELFF. The V gene is TRBV5-1, the J gene TRBJ2-2; 8 bases match TRBD2. This CDR3 comprises 16 residues. V trimming: 3 bases; J trimming: 0 bases; junction bases outside the gene matches: 4. Germline CDR1 is SGHRS and CDR2 is YFSETQ.

This clonotype was observed many times. The gene calls are TRBV28 and TRBJ2-2, with a tentative D call TRBD1 (7 bases). The germline V and J ends were trimmed by 6 bases and 5 bases, with 19 bases remaining between them. Germline V gene data show CDR1 as MDHEN and CDR2 as SYDVKM. The CDR3 extends over 16 amino acids. The CDR3 DNA sequence: TGTGCCAGCAGCCCTCAGGGGGGCGCCGGGACCGGGGAGCTGTTTTTT. It translates to CASSPQGGAGTGELFF. Based on the CDR3 plus reference TRBV28 and TRBJ2-2, the full variable domain is DVKVTQSSRYLVKRTGEKVFLECVQDMDHENMFWYRQDPGLGLRLIYFSYDVKMKEKGDIPEGYSVSREKKERFSLILESASTNQTSMYLCASSPQGGAGTGELFFGEGSRLTVL.

Many counts were recorded for this clonotype. This chain joins TRBV20-1 and TRBJ1-5; the match to TRBD1 covers 9 bases. Germline V gene sequence: CDR1 DFQATT, CDR2 SNEGSKA (reference sequence). The CDR3 extends over 14 amino acids. With V trimmed by 1 base and J by 4 bases, 2 bases remained unmatched. CDR3 DNA sequence: TGCAGTGCTAGAGTAGGGACAGGGAATCAGCCCCAGCATTTT. As protein: CSARVGTGNQPQHF.

This sequence joins TRBV29-1 and TRBJ2-7; a weak D match, TRBD2 (7 bases). V was shortened by 7 bases and J by 4 bases, with 23 bases between the two germline ends. Germline V CDR1 and CDR2: SQVTM, ANQGSEA. This CDR3 contains 15 residues. CDR3 in DNA: TGCAGCGCCAGAGGCGGGGGCTGGGAGCGATACGAGCAGTACTTC. Amino acid sequence: CSARGGGWERYEQYF.

The rearrangement uses TRBV7-8 and TRBJ2-1, with 7 bases identical to TRBD1. The CDR3 is 13 amino acids. Trimming at V came to 5 bases and at J to 6 bases, leaving 4 bases not matched to a gene. From germline, CDR1 is SGHVS and CDR2 FQNEAQ. DNA for the CDR3: TGTGCCAGCAGCCCTGGGACAGTCAATGAGCAGTTCTTC. Amino acid sequence: CASSPGTVNEQFF.

This clonotype has only a few counts. This chain joins TRBV24-1 and TRBJ2-3; TRBD1 agrees at 8 bases. The trim removed 3 bases at V and 6 bases at J, leaving 4 bases unmatched. This CDR3 region has 14 residues. CDR1 and CDR2 from the germline V gene are KGHDR and SFDVKD. The DNA for the CDR3 is TGTGCCACCAGTGATCCAAGGACAGGGGATACGCAGTATTTT. This encodes CATSDPRTGDTQYF.

The table lists this clonotype with many counts. The chain uses TRBV20-1 and TRBJ2-6, with TRBD1 as a possible D gene (6 bases). The CDR3 runs 16 residues. CDR1 and CDR2 (germline): DFQATT, SNEGSKA (reference sequence). Trimming took off 1 base at V and 3 bases at J, with 13 bases between the two ends. In nucleotides, the CDR3 is TGCAGTGCTAGAGCCCTCGCAGGGGTTGGGGCCAACGTCCTGACTTTC. Translated, it gives CSARALAGVGANVLTF.

This clonotype has only a few counts. The chain uses TRBV12-3 or TRBV12-4 and TRBJ1-3; D unclear. The CDR3 has 15 amino acids. The V gene lost 6 bases and the J gene lost 0 bases, with 12 bases spanning the gap. CDR3 nucleotide sequence: TGTGCCAGCAGCTGGACCGTAAGCTCTGGAAACACCATATATTTT. It codes for CASSWTVSSGNTIYF.

This clonotype has just a few counts. V gene TRBV5-5 combines with J gene TRBJ1-5, with unresolved D. CDR3 length: 16 amino acids. The germline V gene encodes CDR1 SGHKS and CDR2 YYEKEE (reference sequence). V was cut by 4 bases and J by 3 bases, with 17 bases left in between. CDR3 nucleotides: TGTGCCAGCAGCCCAGGCGGTAAGCTCTACAATCAGCCCCAGCATTTT. This encodes CASSPGGKLYNQPQHF.

This clonotype was counted many times. The chain combines TRBV12-3 or TRBV12-4 with TRBJ2-5; tentatively, D is TRBD2 (7 bases). The CDR3 runs to 12 residues. With 3 bases removed from V and 8 bases from J, the gap between germline ends came to 10 bases. The CDR3 bases are TGTGCCAGCAGTTTGGGGGGGGGCACCCAGTACTTC. Encoded protein: CASSLGGGTQYF.

This clonotype was seen at least ten times. This rearrangement joins TRBV27 to TRBJ2-3, with D possibly TRBD1 on 6 matching bases. Germline CDR1 and CDR2: MNHEY and SMNVEV (reference sequence). This CDR3 comprises 13 residues. Trimming left V 6 bases short and J 5 bases short, with 12 bases between. CDR3: CASRAGVGDTQYF. The CDR3 nucleotides read TGTGCCAGCAGGGCAGGGGTAGGAGATACGCAGTATTTT.

This clonotype was detected many times. The J gene is TRBJ2-5, the V gene TRBV20-1; 7 bases align to TRBD2. This CDR3 region has 15 residues. Germline CDR1 DFQATT, CDR2 SNEGSKA (reference sequence). The V gene end was trimmed by 4 bases and the J gene end by 2 bases; junction bases not matched to a gene: 10. This CDR3 is CSAMAASGGQETQYF. As DNA, the CDR3 is TGCAGTGCTATGGCCGCTAGCGGAGGACAAGAGACCCAGTACTTC.

This clonotype was recorded at least ten times. The V call is TRBV4-1, the J call TRBJ1-2, with 7 bases aligning to TRBD1. Germline CDR1 is MGHRA and CDR2 is YSYEKL. The CDR3 length is 18 residues. Trimming at V came to 0 bases and at J to 7 bases, leaving 17 bases not matched to a gene. The CDR3 reads CASSQDAAGGYLKGGYTF. The CDR3 coding sequence is TGCGCCAGCAGCCAAGATGCGGCAGGGGGATACCTCAAGGGTGGCTACACCTTC.

The DNA of the CDR3 is TGTGCCAGCAGTCGGATACGGACAGATTTAAATGAGCAGTTCTTC. Amino acid sequence: CASSRIRTDLNEQFF. This chain connects TRBV11-2 to TRBJ2-1; tentative D call: TRBD1 (6 bases). The CDR3 is 15 residues long. The germline gives CDR1 SGHAT, CDR2 FQNNGV. V shed 6 bases and J shed 7 bases, with 19 bases lying between them.

The genes are TRBV10-3 and TRBJ1-1; D unclear. V dropped 0 bases and J dropped 8 bases, with 13 bases sitting between them. The V gene's germline CDR1 is ENHRY and CDR2 SYGVKD. This CDR3 has 14 residues. This chain's CDR3 is CAISESATVAEAFF. The CDR3, as DNA: TGTGCCATCAGTGAGTCCGCGACGGTCGCCGAAGCTTTCTTT.

This clonotype was detected only a few times. The DNA of the CDR3 is TGCAGCGTAGCGGGGGGGCCGCGGGAGACCCAGTACTTC. This sequence encodes CSVAGGPRETQYF. The rearrangement uses TRBV20-1 and TRBJ2-5; 11 positions match TRBD2. The CDR3 consists of 13 residues. The V gene's germline CDR1 is DFQATT and CDR2 SNEGSKA (reference sequence).

This clonotype has just a few counts. V gene TRBV20-1 combines with J gene TRBJ2-7, with D tentatively TRBD1 (6 bases). V gave up 2 bases and J gave up 7 bases, with 18 bases separating them. The CDR3 consists of 14 residues. Germline values: CDR1 DFQATT, CDR2 SNEGSKA (reference sequence). Written as DNA, the CDR3 is TGCAGTGCTAGATCAGGGGCGCGCAGGGAGGAGCAGTACTTC. Translation: CSARSGARREEQYF.

This clonotype has only a few counts. The chain couples TRBV6-5 to TRBJ2-3; TRBD1 matches at 9 bases. The CDR3 is made up of 15 amino acids. V lost 8 bases to trimming and J lost 2 bases; unmatched junction nucleotides: 8. Germline CDR1 reads MNHEY; CDR2 reads SVGAGI. This chain's CDR3 is CASGSGTGITDTQYF. CDR3 DNA: TGTGCCAGCGGTTCCGGGACAGGGATCACAGATACGCAGTATTTT.